These T cell receptor beta chains were read from a single sample in a study of CD8 T cells in ankylosing spondylitis. TCRdb re-called the 5' RACE reads with MiXCR, one entry per CDR3 protein. This table holds about 500,000 distinct CDR3 sequences, 9.5% to 15% found once. The sequencing sample was made of blood, either unsorted or a sorted T cell fraction (not recorded which). These TCRs come from a male donor with ankylosing spondylitis. Each CDR3 is given with its conserved first and last residue. D genes are given only for firm matches. Only part of the rows carry a size: once, few, many, or a class if the clone is expanded.

>TRBJ2-7|15|.|.|TRBV28
CASSYRTAIVHEQYF
TGTGCCAGCAGTTACCGGACCGCCATCGTCCACGAGCAGTACTTC
>TRBJ2-1|15|.|TRBD2|TRBV20-1
CSARVGTIASNEQFF
TGCAGTGCTAGAGTCGGGACTATAGCCAGCAATGAGCAGTTCTTC
>TRBJ1-3|16|.|TRBD1|TRBV7-9
CASSSPGQPVGNTIYF
TGTGCCAGCAGCTCCCCGGGACAGCCCGTCGGAAACACCATATATTTT
>TRBJ1-2|15|few|.|TRBV6-1
CASSEAVTARYGYTF
TGTGCCAGCAGTGAAGCGGTAACAGCGCGCTATGGCTACACCTTC
>TRBJ2-4|16|few|.|TRBV7-9
CASIPPGGRNVNIQYF
TGTGCCAGCATTCCCCCTGGGGGGCGTAACGTAAACATTCAGTACTTC
>TRBJ2-2|15|.|.|TRBV12-3/TRBV12-4
CASARTETNTGELFF
TGTGCCAGCGCTCGGACAGAAACGAACACCGGGGAGCTGTTTTTT
>TRBJ2-2|15|few|TRBD2|TRBV27
CASSLLAGGTGELFF
TGTGCCAGCAGTTTATTGGCGGGGGGAACCGGGGAGCTGTTTTTT
>TRBJ2-5|14|once|.|TRBV6-2/TRBV6-3
CASSYSRQQETQYF
TGTGCCAGCAGTTACTCTCGTCAACAAGAGACCCAGTACTTC
>TRBJ2-5|15|.|.|TRBV6-5
CASSSGGAGQETQYF
TGTGCCAGCAGTTCCGGTGGGGCGGGTCAAGAGACCCAGTACTTC
>TRBJ2-2|15|few|TRBD2|TRBV2
CASTRLAGDTGELFF
TGTGCCAGCACCCGACTAGCGGGAGACACCGGGGAGCTGTTTTTT
>TRBJ1-4|15|many|.|TRBV7-9
CASTLGEQGGEKLFF
TGTGCCAGCACCCTCGGAGAGCAGGGCGGTGAAAAACTGTTTTTT
>TRBJ1-1|15|few|.|TRBV5-1
CASSYGPGLNTEAFF
TGCGCCAGCAGCTACGGACCGGGGTTGAACACTGAAGCTTTCTTT
>TRBJ2-3|17|few|TRBD1|TRBV5-1
CASSFLRTGTSTDTQYF
TGCGCCAGCAGCTTTCTCAGGACAGGGACGAGCACAGATACGCAGTATTTT
>TRBJ1-2|14|.|TRBD1|TRBV7-9
CASSSGQGGDGYTF
TGTGCCAGCAGCTCAGGACAGGGTGGTGATGGCTACACCTTC
>TRBJ2-1|15|many|TRBD2|TRBV12-3/TRBV12-4
CASSLLAGSYNEQFF
TGCGCCAGCAGCTTGCTAGCGGGGTCCTACAATGAGCAGTTCTTC
>TRBJ1-4|15|few|.|TRBV5-6
CASTNTGTRNEKLFF
TGTGCCAGCACCAACACCGGGACAAGGAATGAAAAACTGTTTTTT
>TRBJ2-1|15|.|.|TRBV14
CASSQDMGYHNEQFF
TGTGCCAGCAGCCAAGACATGGGATACCACAATGAGCAGTTCTTC
>TRBJ2-7|13|.|TRBD1|TRBV11-2
CASSWDRVPEQYF
TGTGCCAGCAGCTGGGACAGGGTTCCCGAGCAGTACTTC
>TRBJ2-3|15|.|.|TRBV11-2
CASSLAPPGTDTQYF
TGTGCCAGCAGCTTAGCCCCCCCTGGGACAGATACGCAGTATTTT
>TRBJ2-5|15|few|TRBD2|TRBV20-1
CSAGEGAGGGETQYF
TGCAGTGCTGGCGAGGGAGCGGGAGGTGGGGAGACCCAGTACTTC
>TRBJ2-1|16|many|TRBD2|TRBV5-5
CASRQQSGSSYNEQFF
TGTGCCAGCAGGCAACAAAGCGGGAGCTCCTACAATGAGCAGTTCTTC
>TRBJ2-7|19|few|.|TRBV5-6
CASSFRGRVSQDVIYEQYF
TGTGCCAGCAGCTTCCGTGGCAGGGTGAGCCAAGACGTCATCTACGAGCAGTACTTC
>TRBJ1-2|15|few|TRBD1|TRBV5-1
CASSSDGTGSYGYTF
TGCGCCAGCAGCTCGGACGGGACAGGGTCGTATGGCTACACCTTC
>TRBJ1-2|16|few|TRBD1|TRBV20-1
CSARDGRQGSANGYTF
TGCAGTGCTAGAGATGGGCGACAGGGAAGTGCGAATGGCTACACCTTC
>TRBJ2-1|14|few|.|TRBV7-9
CASSFRTTYNEQFF
TGTGCCAGCAGCTTCAGGACCACCTACAATGAGCAGTTCTTC
>TRBJ1-3|16|.|.|TRBV15
CATSRDSRVSGNTIYF
TGTGCCACCAGCAGAGATAGCCGGGTCTCTGGAAACACCATATATTTT
>TRBJ2-1|15|.|.|TRBV7-9
CASSLRGTPYNEQFF
TGTGCCAGCAGCTTAAGAGGGACCCCCTACAATGAGCAGTTCTTC
>TRBJ1-2|16|few|.|TRBV9
CASSGQAGVRSYGYTF
TGTGCCAGCAGCGGCCAAGCGGGGGTACGTTCCTATGGCTACACCTTC
>TRBJ2-3|17|.|.|TRBV3-1
CASSGDVSTGPTDTQYF
TGTGCCAGCAGCGGAGACGTCTCAACGGGTCCGACAGATACGCAGTATTTT
>TRBJ2-2|15|few|.|TRBV3-1
CASSSLSRDTGELFF
TGTGCCAGCAGCTCCCTTAGTCGGGACACCGGGGAGCTGTTTTTT
>TRBJ1-5|12|few|TRBD1|TRBV29-1
CSVRQGDQPQHF
TGCAGCGTACGACAGGGGGATCAGCCCCAGCATTTT
>TRBJ2-5|14|few|.|TRBV5-1
CASSLSAVGSTPHF
TGCGCCAGCAGCTTGTCGGCCGTGGGGTCGACCCCGCACTTC
>TRBJ1-1|14|few|TRBD1|TRBV3-1
CASSQTGEDTEAFF
TGTGCCAGCAGCCAAACAGGGGAGGACACTGAAGCTTTCTTT
>TRBJ1-1|14|few|TRBD1|TRBV27
CASSQGVMNTEAFF
TGTGCCAGCAGTCAGGGGGTGATGAACACTGAAGCTTTCTTT
>TRBJ1-5|12|.|.|TRBV20-1
CSAGRWNQPQHF
TGCAGTGCGGGGCGGTGGAATCAGCCCCAGCATTTT
>TRBJ2-4|13|.|.|TRBV11-3
CASSFGRENIQYF
TGTGCCAGCAGCTTTGGACGGGAAAACATTCAGTACTTC
>TRBJ2-1|16|few|.|TRBV7-8
CASSFRDSGAYNEQFF
TGTGCCAGCAGCTTTCGGGACTCGGGGGCCTACAATGAGCAGTTCTTC
>TRBJ2-1|14|many|.|TRBV20-1
CSARPVSTYNEQFF
TGCAGTGCTCGGCCGGTCTCTACCTACAATGAGCAGTTCTTC
>TRBJ2-7|16|few|.|TRBV12-3/TRBV12-4
CASSFTGTGLTYEQYF
TGTGCCAGCAGTTTCACCGGGACCGGACTCACCTACGAGCAGTACTTC
>TRBJ2-1|14|few|TRBD1|TRBV10-3
CASTETGGDLGQFF
TGTGCCAGCACAGAGACAGGGGGCGATTTGGGGCAGTTCTTC
>TRBJ2-5|13|many|.|TRBV12-3/TRBV12-4
CASGYGLQETQYF
TGTGCCAGCGGTTATGGATTACAAGAGACCCAGTACTTC
>TRBJ2-3|16|.|TRBD2|TRBV5-1
CASTRSAGGFTDTQYF
TGCGCCAGCACCCGGTCAGCGGGAGGGTTCACAGATACGCAGTATTTT
>TRBJ2-7|14|.|.|TRBV20-1
CSARKAGLLDEQYF
TGCAGTGCTAGAAAGGCAGGCCTTCTGGACGAGCAGTACTTC
>TRBJ1-5|14|few|.|TRBV12-3/TRBV12-4
CASRPTGIGQPQHF
TGTGCCAGCAGGCCAACAGGGATAGGGCAGCCCCAGCATTTT
>TRBJ1-1|18|few|TRBD1|TRBV5-1
CASSLHPGQGNMNTEAFF
TGCGCCAGCAGCTTGCATCCGGGACAGGGGAACATGAACACTGAAGCTTTCTTT
>TRBJ1-2|18|many|.|TRBV11-2
CASSSSTGLLITNYGYTF
TGTGCCAGCAGCTCCTCAACAGGGCTACTGATTACTAACTATGGCTACACCTTC
>TRBJ1-2|14|.|.|TRBV6-1
CASSPDRGVGGYTF
TGTGCCAGCAGCCCCGATCGGGGGGTAGGTGGCTACACCTTC
>TRBJ1-2|13|few|.|TRBV20-1
CSAEEGGDYGYTF
TGCAGTGCGGAGGAGGGAGGGGACTATGGCTACACCTTC
>TRBJ2-1|15|many|TRBD2|TRBV15
CATSRGLAGYNEQFF
TGTGCCACCAGCAGGGGACTAGCGGGATACAATGAGCAGTTCTTC
>TRBJ2-2|15|many|.|TRBV12-3/TRBV12-4
CASSGIAVNTGELFF
TGTGCCAGCAGTGGGATAGCGGTCAACACCGGGGAGCTGTTTTTT
>TRBJ2-3|14|.|.|TRBV5-1
CASSPPGNSDTQYF
TGCGCCAGCAGCCCCCCTGGTAACTCAGATACGCAGTATTTT
>TRBJ2-3|14|few|.|TRBV29-1
CSVELQSRADTQYF
TGCAGCGTTGAACTCCAGAGTCGCGCAGATACGCAGTATTTT
>TRBJ1-4|13|few|.|TRBV20-1
CSASQGRDEKLFF
TGCAGTGCTAGTCAGGGCCGGGATGAAAAACTGTTTTTT
>TRBJ2-1|16|few|TRBD2|TRBV7-9
CASSFETSGAYNEQFF
TGTGCCAGCAGCTTCGAAACTAGCGGGGCCTACAATGAGCAGTTCTTC
>TRBJ1-2|12|few|.|TRBV20-1
CSAKTVNYGYTF
TGCAGTGCAAAAACAGTGAACTATGGCTACACCTTC
>TRBJ2-7|13|few|.|TRBV15
CATSRGSFYEQYF
TGTGCCACCTCGAGGGGGTCGTTCTACGAGCAGTACTTC
>TRBJ1-1|14|many|.|TRBV20-1
CSARETGLATEAFF
TGCAGTGCTAGAGAAACCGGGCTGGCCACTGAAGCTTTCTTT
>TRBJ1-1|15|many|.|TRBV5-1
CASSYHSEMNTEAFF
TGCGCCAGCAGCTACCACAGCGAAATGAACACTGAAGCTTTCTTT
>TRBJ1-5|15|few|TRBD1|TRBV5-5
CASSLDRGYNQPQHF
TGTGCCAGCAGCTTAGACAGGGGATACAATCAGCCCCAGCATTTT